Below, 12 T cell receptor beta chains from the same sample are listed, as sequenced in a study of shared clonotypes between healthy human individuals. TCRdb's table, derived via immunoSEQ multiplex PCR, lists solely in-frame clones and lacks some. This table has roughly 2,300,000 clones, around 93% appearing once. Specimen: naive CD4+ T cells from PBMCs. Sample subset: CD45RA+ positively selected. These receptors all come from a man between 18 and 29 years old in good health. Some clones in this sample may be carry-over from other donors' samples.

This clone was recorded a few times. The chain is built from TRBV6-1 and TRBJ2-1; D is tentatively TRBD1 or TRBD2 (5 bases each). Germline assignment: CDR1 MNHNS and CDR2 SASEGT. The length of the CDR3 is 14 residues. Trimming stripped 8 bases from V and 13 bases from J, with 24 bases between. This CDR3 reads CASLNAGTQKGQFF. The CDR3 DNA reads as TGTGCCAGCTTAAATGCCGGGACCCAGAAGGGACAGTTCTTC.

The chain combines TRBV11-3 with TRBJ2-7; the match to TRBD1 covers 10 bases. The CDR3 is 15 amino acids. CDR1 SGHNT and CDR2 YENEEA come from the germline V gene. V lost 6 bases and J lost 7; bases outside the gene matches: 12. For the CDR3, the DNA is TGTGCCAGCAGTTCTACCGGGACAGGGGCTGGGGAGCAGTACTTC. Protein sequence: CASSSTGTGAGEQYF.

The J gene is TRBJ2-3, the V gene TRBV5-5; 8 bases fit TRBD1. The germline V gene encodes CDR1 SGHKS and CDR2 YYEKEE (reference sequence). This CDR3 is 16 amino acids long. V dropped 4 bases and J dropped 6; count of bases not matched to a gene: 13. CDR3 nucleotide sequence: TGTGCCAGCAGCCTTTTGGGGACAGGCACTGGGGATACGCAGTATTTT. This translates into CASSLLGTGTGDTQYF. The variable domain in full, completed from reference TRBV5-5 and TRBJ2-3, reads DAGVTQSPTHLIKTRGQQVTLRCSPISGHKSVSWYQQVLGQGPQFIFQYYEKEERGRGNFPDRFSARQFPNYSSELNVNALLLGDSALYLCASSLLGTGTGDTQYFGPGTRLTVL.

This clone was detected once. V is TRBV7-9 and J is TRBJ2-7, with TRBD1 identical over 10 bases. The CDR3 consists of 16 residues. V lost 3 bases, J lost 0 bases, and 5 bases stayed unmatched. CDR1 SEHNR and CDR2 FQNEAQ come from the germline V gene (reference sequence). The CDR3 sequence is CASSFRDRGSSYEQYF. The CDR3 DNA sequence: TGTGCCAGCAGCTTCCGGGACAGGGGTTCCTCCTACGAGCAGTACTTC.

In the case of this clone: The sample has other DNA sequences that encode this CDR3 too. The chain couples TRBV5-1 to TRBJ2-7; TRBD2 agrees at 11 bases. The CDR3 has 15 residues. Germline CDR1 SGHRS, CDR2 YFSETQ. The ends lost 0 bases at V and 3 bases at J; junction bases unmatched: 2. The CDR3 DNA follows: TGCGCCAGCAGCTTGGGGACTAGCGGGTACTACGAGCAGTACTTC. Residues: CASSLGTSGYYEQYF. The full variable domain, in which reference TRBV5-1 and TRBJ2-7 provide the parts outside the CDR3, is KAGVTQTPRYLIKTRGQQVTLSCSPISGHRSVSWYQQTPGQGLQFLFEYFSETQRNKGNFPGRFSGRQFSNSRSEMNVSTLELGDSALYLCASSLGTSGYYEQYFGPGTRLTVT.

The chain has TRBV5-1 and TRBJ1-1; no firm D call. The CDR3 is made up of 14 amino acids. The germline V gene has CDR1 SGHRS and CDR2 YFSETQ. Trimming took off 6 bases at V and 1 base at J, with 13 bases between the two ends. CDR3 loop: CASMLSPQNTEAFF. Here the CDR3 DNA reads TGCGCCAGCATGCTCTCACCTCAGAACACTGAAGCTTTCTTT.

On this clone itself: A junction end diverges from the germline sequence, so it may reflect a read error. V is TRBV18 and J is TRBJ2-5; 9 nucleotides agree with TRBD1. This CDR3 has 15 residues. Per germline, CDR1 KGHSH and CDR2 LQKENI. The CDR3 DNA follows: TGTGCCAGCTCACCAAGTACGCCGGGACAGGGTTTTCCTGACTTC. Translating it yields CASSPSTPGQGFPDF.

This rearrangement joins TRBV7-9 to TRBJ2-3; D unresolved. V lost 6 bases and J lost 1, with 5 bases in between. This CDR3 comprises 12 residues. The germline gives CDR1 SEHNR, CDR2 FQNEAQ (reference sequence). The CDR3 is CASRKGTDTQYF. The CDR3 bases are TGTGCCAGCAGGAAGGGCACAGATACGCAGTATTTT.

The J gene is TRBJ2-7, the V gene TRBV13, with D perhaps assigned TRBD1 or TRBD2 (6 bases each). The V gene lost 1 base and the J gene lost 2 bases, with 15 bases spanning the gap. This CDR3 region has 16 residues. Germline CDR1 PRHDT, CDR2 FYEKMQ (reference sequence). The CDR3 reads CASSLEGGPTAYEQYF. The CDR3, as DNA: TGTGCCAGCAGCTTAGAGGGGGGACCGACCGCCTACGAGCAGTACTTC.

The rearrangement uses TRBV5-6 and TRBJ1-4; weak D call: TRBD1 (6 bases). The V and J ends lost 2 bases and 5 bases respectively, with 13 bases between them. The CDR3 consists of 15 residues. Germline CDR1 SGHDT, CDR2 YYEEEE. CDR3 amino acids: CASSLKQGWNEKLFF. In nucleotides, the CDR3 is TGTGCCAGCAGCTTAAAACAGGGTTGGAATGAAAAACTGTTTTTT.

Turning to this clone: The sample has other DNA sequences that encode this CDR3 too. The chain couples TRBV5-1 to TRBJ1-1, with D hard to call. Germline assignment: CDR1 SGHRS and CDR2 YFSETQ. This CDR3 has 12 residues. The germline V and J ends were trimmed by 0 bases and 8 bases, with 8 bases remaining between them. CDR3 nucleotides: TGCGCCAGCAGCTTGGGTGGCAGGGAAGCTTTCTTT. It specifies CASSLGGREAFF.

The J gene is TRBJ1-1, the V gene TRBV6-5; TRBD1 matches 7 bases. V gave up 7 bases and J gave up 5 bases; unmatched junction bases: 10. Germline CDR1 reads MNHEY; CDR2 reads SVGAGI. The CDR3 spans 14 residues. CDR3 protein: CASKGNRGVTEAFF. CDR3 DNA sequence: TGTGCCAGCAAAGGAAACAGGGGTGTAACTGAAGCTTTCTTT.